Shown below are 11 T cell receptor beta chains from a single sample sequenced in a study of T-cell reconstitution after alpha-beta-depleted transplantation in children. Unique molecular identifiers were built into the TCRbeta library. Via MiXCR, TCRdb re-called the PCR reads, giving one row per CDR3 protein. The top ten hold around 2% of the sample, which has approximately 500,000 distinct CDR3 sequences, 10% to 13% seen once. The sample here was PBMCs, taken before TCRalphabeta/CD19-depleted stem cell transplant. These receptors originate from a child aged 2 to 10 with inherited bone marrow failure, due to receive a stem cell transplant.

This clonotype was recorded many times. This chain's CDR3 is CASSLGVSGVSSYNEQFF. The CDR3 nucleotides are TGTGCCAGCAGCTTAGGAGTTAGCGGGGTTAGCTCCTACAATGAGCAGTTCTTC. This chain joins TRBV7-8 and TRBJ2-1; 8 bases are a match to TRBD2. With 1 base clipped from V and 0 bases from J, the junction kept 8 bases outside the gene matches. Germline lookup yields CDR1 SGHVS and CDR2 FQNEAQ. The CDR3 length is 18 residues.

V is TRBV2 and J is TRBJ1-1, with D unclear. This CDR3 has 12 residues. Germline CDR1 reads SNHLY; CDR2 reads FYNNEI. Deletions cut 8 bases from V and 1 base from J, with 8 bases between. The CDR3 is CASGWRNTEAFF. The CDR3 nucleotides are TGTGCCAGCGGTTGGCGGAACACTGAAGCTTTCTTT.

The J gene is TRBJ2-5, the V gene TRBV20-1; 10 bases align to TRBD2. Germline-derived CDR1 and CDR2 are DFQATT and SNEGSKA (reference sequence). Trimming at V came to 6 bases and at J to 3 bases, leaving 7 bases not matched to a gene. The CDR3 is made up of 14 amino acids. The CDR3 region is CSARRTSGKETQYF. The CDR3 coding sequence is TGCAGTGCCCGAAGGACTAGCGGAAAAGAGACCCAGTACTTC.

This clonotype was recorded only once. A much larger clone differs by one base, so this may be a read error. The rearrangement uses TRBV11-2 and TRBJ2-3, with D uncertain. Per germline, CDR1 SGHAT and CDR2 FQNNGV. The CDR3 has 15 residues. V gave up 2 bases and J gave up 1 base, with 10 bases separating them. The CDR3 sequence: CASSLIQRRTDTQYF. In DNA, the CDR3 is TGTGCCAGCAGCTTAATTCAGAGACGCACAGATACGCAGTATTTT.

As regards this clonotype: This may arise from a read error, as a much more abundant clone is one base away. The genes are TRBV13 and TRBJ2-1; D remains ambiguous. The CDR3 is 13 residues long. Trimming removed 5 bases at V and 4 bases at J, with 9 bases between. Per the germline V gene, CDR1 is PRHDT and CDR2 is FYEKMQ (reference sequence). The CDR3 DNA sequence: TGTGCCAGCAGCGCGAACACTTACAATGAGCAGTTCTTC. Amino acids: CASSANTYNEQFF.

This clonotype was detected many times. The chain uses TRBV7-2 and TRBJ1-2; the D is unclear. The CDR3 has 15 amino acids. Germline lookup yields CDR1 SGHTA and CDR2 FQGNSA. With 1 base removed from V and 5 bases from J, the gap between germline ends came to 14 bases. CDR3 loop: CASSLVDGPKYGYTF. The DNA of the CDR3 is TGTGCCAGCAGCTTAGTGGACGGCCCAAAATATGGCTACACCTTC.

This clonotype has ten or more counts. The rearrangement joins TRBV28 to TRBJ2-7; 7 positions agree with TRBD1. This CDR3 is built from 13 residues. The J segment lost 7 bases and the V segment lost 7 bases, leaving 10 bases of the junction unmatched. Germline V gives CDR1 MDHEN, CDR2 SYDVKM. CDR3 loop: CASTLDRANEQYF. DNA of the CDR3: TGTGCCAGCACTCTCGACAGGGCGAATGAGCAGTACTTC.

This clonotype came up many times. The gene calls are TRBV4-1 and TRBJ2-5; 9 bases match TRBD2. Per germline, CDR1 MGHRA and CDR2 YSYEKL. The CDR3 length is 15 residues. The ends lost 5 bases at V and 2 bases at J; junction bases unmatched: 6. CDR3 DNA: TGCGCCAGCAGCAGAGCGGGAGGCCTTCAAGAGACCCAGTACTTC. Protein sequence: CASSRAGGLQETQYF.

This clonotype was counted ten times or more. The V gene is TRBV15, the J gene TRBJ2-7; TRBD1 might be the D (6 bases). The CDR3 loop spans 14 amino acids. Trimming cost V 3 bases and J 1 base, with 10 bases left between them. The V gene's germline CDR1 is LNHNV and CDR2 YYDKDF (reference sequence). The CDR3 protein is CATSSATGSYEQYF. The CDR3 bases are TGTGCCACCAGCAGTGCTACAGGGTCCTACGAGCAGTACTTC.

There are many counts of this clonotype. At one of its ends the junction is not consistent with the germline gene, which may arise from a read error. The chain employs TRBV18 and TRBJ2-7; 10 nucleotides align to TRBD2. This CDR3 has 15 amino acids. Germline V gives CDR1 KGHSH, CDR2 LQKENI. CDR3 sequence (DNA): TGCGCCAGCAGTCCACTAGCGGGGAGCTCCTACGAGCAGTACTTC. Translation: CASSPLAGSSYEQYF.

This clonotype was counted ten times or more. This chain uses TRBV12-3 or TRBV12-4 with TRBJ2-7, with 9 bases matching TRBD1. V gave up 3 bases and J gave up 1 base; unmatched junction bases: 19. CDR3 length: 20 amino acids. The CDR3 coding sequence is TGTGCCAGCAGTTTTTGGTCCGCGGGACAGGGCGTTATTTCGTCCTACGAGCAGTACTTC. The encoded protein is CASSFWSAGQGVISSYEQYF.